This TCR beta chain was recovered during a study of identical twins. Study results and caveats: Compared with models, monozygotic twins showed more out-of-frame TCR alpha sharing.

TCRdb re-analysed the 5' RACE reads in MiXCR, keeping a single row per CDR3 protein. The sample yields about 530,000 distinct CDR3 sequences, roughly 15% seen once. Healthy Caucasians, and only they, were the donors. The CDR3 loop spans 16 amino acids. CDR1 LGHDT and CDR2 YNNKEL come from the germline V gene (reference sequence). A word on this clonotype: The target antigen is unknown. A junction boundary mismatches the germline segment, possibly from a read error.

Separately, the same data were catalogued under a study of yellow fever vaccine responses in identical twins. As that study records: On the reported evidence, twins' vaccine T cell responses seemed partly convergent and partly personalized.

The gene calls are TRBV3-1 and TRBJ2-3; D is uncertain. The receptor comes from a woman aged 18-35 years in good health. The specimen was CD4+ T cells sorted from blood. The CDR3 here is CACSQIKGLNTDTQYF. The CDR3 DNA sequence: TGTGCCTGCAGCCAAATTAAGGGCTTGAATACAGATACGCAGTATTTT.